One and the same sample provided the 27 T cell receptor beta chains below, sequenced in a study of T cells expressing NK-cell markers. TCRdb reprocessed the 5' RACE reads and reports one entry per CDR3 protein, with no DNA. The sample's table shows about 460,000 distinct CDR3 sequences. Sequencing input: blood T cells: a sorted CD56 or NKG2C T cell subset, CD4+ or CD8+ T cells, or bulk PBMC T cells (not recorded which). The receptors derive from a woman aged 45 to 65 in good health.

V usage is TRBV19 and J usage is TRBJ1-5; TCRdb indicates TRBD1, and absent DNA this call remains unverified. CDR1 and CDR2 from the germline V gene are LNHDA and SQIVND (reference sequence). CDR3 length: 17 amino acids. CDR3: CASSTQTFPGQGQPQHF.

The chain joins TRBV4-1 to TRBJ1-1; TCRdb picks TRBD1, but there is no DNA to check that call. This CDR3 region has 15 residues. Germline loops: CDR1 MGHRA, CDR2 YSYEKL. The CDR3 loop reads CASSQEDLGTGKAFF.

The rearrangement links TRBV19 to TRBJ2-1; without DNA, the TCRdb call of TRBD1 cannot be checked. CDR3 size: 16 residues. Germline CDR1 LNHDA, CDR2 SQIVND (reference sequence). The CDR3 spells CASSIRPGSSYNEQFF.

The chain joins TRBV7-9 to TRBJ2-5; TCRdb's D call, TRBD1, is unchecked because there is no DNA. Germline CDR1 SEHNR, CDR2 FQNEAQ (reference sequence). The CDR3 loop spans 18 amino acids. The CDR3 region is CASRSTGRVSREQETQYF. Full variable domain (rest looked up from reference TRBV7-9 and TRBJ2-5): DTGVSQNPRHKITKRGQNVTFRCDPISEHNRLYWYRQTLGQGPEFLTYFQNEAQLEKSRLLSDRFSAERPKGSFSTLEIQRTEQGDSAMYLCASRSTGRVSREQETQYFGPGTRLLVL.

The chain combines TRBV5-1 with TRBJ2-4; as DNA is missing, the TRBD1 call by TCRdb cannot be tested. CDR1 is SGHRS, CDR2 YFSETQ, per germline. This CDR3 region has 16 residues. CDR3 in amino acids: CASTPGQGGIQGIQYF. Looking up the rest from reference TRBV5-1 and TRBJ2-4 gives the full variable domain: KAGVTQTPRYLIKTRGQQVTLSCSPISGHRSVSWYQQTPGQGLQFLFEYFSETQRNKGNFPGRFSGRQFSNSRSEMNVSTLELGDSALYLCASTPGQGGIQGIQYFGAGTRLSVL.

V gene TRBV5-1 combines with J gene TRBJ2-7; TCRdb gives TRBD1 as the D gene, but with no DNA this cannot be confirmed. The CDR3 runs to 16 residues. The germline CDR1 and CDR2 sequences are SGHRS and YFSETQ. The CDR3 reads CASSVPREQIHNEQYF.

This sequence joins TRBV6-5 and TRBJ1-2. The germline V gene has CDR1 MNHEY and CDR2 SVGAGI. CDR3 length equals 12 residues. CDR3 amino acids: CATSDRNYGYTF.

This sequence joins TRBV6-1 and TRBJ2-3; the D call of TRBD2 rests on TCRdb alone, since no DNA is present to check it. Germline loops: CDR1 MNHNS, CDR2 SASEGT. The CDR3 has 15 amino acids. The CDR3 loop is CASSAGTFITDTQYF.

This chain's CDR3 is CATSRDFGVNTEAFF. This chain uses TRBV15 with TRBJ1-1. The CDR3 spans 15 residues. Germline CDR1 and CDR2: LNHNV and YYDKDF (reference sequence).

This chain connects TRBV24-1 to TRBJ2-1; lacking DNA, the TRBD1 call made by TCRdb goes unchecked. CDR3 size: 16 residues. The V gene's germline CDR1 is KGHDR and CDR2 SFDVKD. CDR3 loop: CATSDQLLGAGNEQFF.

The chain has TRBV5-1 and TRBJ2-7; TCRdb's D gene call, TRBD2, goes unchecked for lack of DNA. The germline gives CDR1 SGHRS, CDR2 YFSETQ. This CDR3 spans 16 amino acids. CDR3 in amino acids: CASSWGLAMKTYEQYF.

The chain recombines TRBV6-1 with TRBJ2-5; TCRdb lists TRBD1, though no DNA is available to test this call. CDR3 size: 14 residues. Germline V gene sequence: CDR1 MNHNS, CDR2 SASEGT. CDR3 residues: CASSANRGGETQYF.

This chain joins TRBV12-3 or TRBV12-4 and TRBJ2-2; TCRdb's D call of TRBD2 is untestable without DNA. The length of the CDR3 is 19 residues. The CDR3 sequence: CASSPSRWGREKVTGELFF.

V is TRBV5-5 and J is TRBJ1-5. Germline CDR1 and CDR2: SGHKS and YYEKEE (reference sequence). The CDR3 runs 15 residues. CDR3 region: CASSWQAGGHQPQHF.

This CDR3 is CASTSLGGGLTYEQYF. J is TRBJ2-7 and V is TRBV6-2 or TRBV6-3; TCRdb proposes TRBD1, but this gene call is untestable without DNA. CDR3 length: 16 residues. Germline V gene lookup returns CDR1 MNHEY and CDR2 SVGEGT.

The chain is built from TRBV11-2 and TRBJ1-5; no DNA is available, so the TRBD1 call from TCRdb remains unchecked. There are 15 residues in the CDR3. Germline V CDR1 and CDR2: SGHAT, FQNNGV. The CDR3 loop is CASSLEGTGYQPQHF.

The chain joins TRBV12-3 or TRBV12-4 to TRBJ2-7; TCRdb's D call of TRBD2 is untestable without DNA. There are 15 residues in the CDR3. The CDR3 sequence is CASSLELGLSYEQYF.

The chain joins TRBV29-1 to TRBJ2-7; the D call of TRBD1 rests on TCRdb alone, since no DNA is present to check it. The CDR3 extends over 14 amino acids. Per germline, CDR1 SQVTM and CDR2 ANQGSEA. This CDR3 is CSVKVGRQGYEQYF.

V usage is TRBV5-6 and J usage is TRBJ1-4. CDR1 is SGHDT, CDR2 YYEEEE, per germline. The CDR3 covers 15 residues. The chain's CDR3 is CASSEDDAGNEKLFF.

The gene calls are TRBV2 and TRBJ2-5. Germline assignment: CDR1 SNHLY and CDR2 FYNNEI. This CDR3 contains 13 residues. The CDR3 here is CASREGPLETQYF.

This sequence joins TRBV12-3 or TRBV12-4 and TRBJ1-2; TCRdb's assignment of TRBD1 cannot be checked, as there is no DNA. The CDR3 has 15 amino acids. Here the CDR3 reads CASRPGQFPNYGYTF.

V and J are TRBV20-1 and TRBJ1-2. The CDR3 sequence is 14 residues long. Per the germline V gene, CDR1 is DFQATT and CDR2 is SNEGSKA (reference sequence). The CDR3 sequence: CSARGQAGGYGYTF.

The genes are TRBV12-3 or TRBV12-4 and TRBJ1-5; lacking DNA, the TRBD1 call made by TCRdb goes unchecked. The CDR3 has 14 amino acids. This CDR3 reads CASSLGTGWQPQHF.

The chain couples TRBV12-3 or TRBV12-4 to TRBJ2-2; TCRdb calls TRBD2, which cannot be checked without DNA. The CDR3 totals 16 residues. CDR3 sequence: CASSPGLAGGRGELFF.

CDR3 in amino acids: CASSFYDDSYNEQFF. The rearrangement joins TRBV5-1 to TRBJ2-1. Per germline, CDR1 SGHRS and CDR2 YFSETQ. The CDR3 has 15 amino acids. Using reference TRBV5-1 and TRBJ2-1 for the parts outside the CDR3, the full variable domain is KAGVTQTPRYLIKTRGQQVTLSCSPISGHRSVSWYQQTPGQGLQFLFEYFSETQRNKGNFPGRFSGRQFSNSRSEMNVSTLELGDSALYLCASSFYDDSYNEQFFGPGTRLTVL.

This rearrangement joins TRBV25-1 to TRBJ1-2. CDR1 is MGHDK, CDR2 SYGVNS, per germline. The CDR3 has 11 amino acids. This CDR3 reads CASSEYRGYTF.

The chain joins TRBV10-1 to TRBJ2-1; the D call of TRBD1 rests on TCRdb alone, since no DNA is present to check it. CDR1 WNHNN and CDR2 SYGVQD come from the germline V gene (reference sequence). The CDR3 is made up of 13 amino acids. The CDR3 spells CASSDPGSNEQFF.